This T cell receptor beta chain was documented in a study of blood T cells in healthy people across ages. Overall study findings and caveats: Long-lived donors carried more naive CD4+ cells and greater diversity than aged donors.

This clonotype was recorded a few times. Antigen specificity is unknown. PCR was performed a second time for about 6 to 12 cycles using a sample-barcoded 5' primer and a J-beta primer mix. Each cDNA was tagged by a template-switch adaptor containing 12 random nucleotides. TCRdb re-called the 5' RACE reads with MiXCR, one entry per CDR3 protein. Among 730,000 or so distinct CDR3 sequences listed, 35% to 50% were seen once. The source material was blood. The TCR originated in a man of 80 years or more in good health.

The CDR3 DNA is TGTGCCAGCAGCGTAGATCATGGGGGACTGAGACAGGGCATTCAGTACTTC. This translates into CASSVDHGGLRQGIQYF. This chain uses TRBV9 with TRBJ2-4; D perhaps matches TRBD1 (7 bases). Germline V lookup: CDR1 SGDLS, CDR2 YYNGEE. This CDR3 has 17 residues. Trimming stripped 0 bases from V and 9 bases from J, with 22 bases between.